The clone carrying this T cell receptor beta chain was seen at least ten times. As handled by the study authors: Researchers report that nucleated cell counts were estimated from reference gene primer amplification. Here immunoSEQ multiplex PCR was the method, and the copy in TCRdb shows in-frame clones only, minus some. V, J and clone size reflect that table, while D and trimming were determined from the DNA. Of some 400,000 clones listed, approximately 87% are singletons. Cohort assignment relied on participant-reported clinical history. The recovered donors of Cohort 3 showed two negative PCRs, clearance, or symptom resolution. From germline, CDR1 is LGHDT and CDR2 YNNKEL (reference sequence). J gave up 9 bases and V 1 base, and 13 bases lay outside the gene matches. The CDR3 consists of 16 residues. The sample belongs to a study of blood T cell repertoires in COVID-19. Study as a whole: Sample material is recorded as cDNA or gDNA derived from T cells, B-cell-depleted T cells, or PBMCs.

Sequenced sample: PBMCs or T cells enriched from blood (not recorded which). The TCR was taken from a man aged 25-45 years who had recovered from COVID-19. This chain links TRBV3-1 (or the pseudogene TRBV3-2) with TRBJ1-1; the match to TRBD1 covers 8 bases. The CDR3 loop reads CASSQGLVVQGGKAFF. In DNA form, the CDR3 reads TGTGCCAGCAGCCAAGGCTTGGTAGTACAGGGGGGTAAAGCTTTCTTT.